A single sample is the source of the 19 T cell receptor beta chains below, sequenced in a study of T cells in Graves' hyperthyroidism and ophthalmopathy. The TCR beta CDR3 regions underwent amplification using RNA transcripts as the source. Using the HTBI primer set, a first-round RT-PCR was run on the TCR CDR3. TCRdb re-derived calls from the multiplex PCR reads in MiXCR, one entry per CDR3 protein. Among 550,000 to 600,000 distinct CDR3 sequences listed, roughly 46% were seen once. The specimen sequenced was peripheral blood or thyroid tissue (not recorded which). All receptors come from an adult woman with Graves' disease, either hyperthyroidism or ophthalmopathy (not recorded which).

The table lists this clonotype with many counts. This chain uses TRBV27 with TRBJ2-3; D uncertain. V gave up 5 bases and J gave up 6 bases, with 12 bases separating them. The germline V gene encodes CDR1 MNHEY and CDR2 SMNVEV (reference sequence). The CDR3 is 13 amino acids. The CDR3 is CASSTNGVDTQYF. Written as DNA, the CDR3 is TGTGCCAGCAGTACTAATGGGGTTGATACGCAGTATTTT.

The chain couples TRBV7-3 to TRBJ2-2; a weak D match, TRBD2 (6 bases). Germline values: CDR1 SGHTA, CDR2 FQGTGA. The CDR3 totals 16 residues. Trimming took off 0 bases at V and 8 bases at J, with 16 bases between the two ends. CDR3 nucleotides: TGTGCCAGCAGCTTAACGAATCTTCTCGCGGGAGGGGAGCTGTTTTTT. This encodes CASSLTNLLAGGELFF.

In its sample, this clonotype was seen a few times. In DNA, the CDR3 is TGTGCCAGCAGTTGGGGGACAGGCAGGAATAGCAATCAGCCCCAGCATTTT. It yields the protein CASSWGTGRNSNQPQHF. This chain links TRBV28 with TRBJ1-5; 8 positions match TRBD1. The CDR3 is 17 amino acids. CDR1 and CDR2 (germline): MDHEN, SYDVKM. The V gene end was trimmed by 4 bases and the J gene end by 0 bases; junction bases not matched to a gene: 8. The complete variable domain, with remaining parts taken from reference TRBV28 and TRBJ1-5, reads DVKVTQSSRYLVKRTGEKVFLECVQDMDHENMFWYRQDPGLGLRLIYFSYDVKMKEKGDIPEGYSVSREKKERFSLILESASTNQTSMYLCASSWGTGRNSNQPQHFGDGTRLSIL.

This clonotype was detected only once. The J gene is TRBJ2-1, the V gene TRBV5-1, with D possibly being TRBD2 (7 bases). CDR3 length: 15 amino acids. The germline V gene has CDR1 SGHRS and CDR2 YFSETQ. With 1 base removed from V and 10 bases from J, the gap between germline ends came to 18 bases. CDR3 sequence reads: CASSLLGGPPLEQFF. For the CDR3, the DNA is TGCGCCAGCAGCTTGTTGGGGGGGCCGCCTTTGGAGCAGTTCTTC.

About this clonotype: One base away lies a much larger clone, so this may be a sequencing read error. The rearrangement uses TRBV12-3 or TRBV12-4 and TRBJ2-7; D is possibly TRBD1 (6 bases). The CDR3 length is 16 residues. The germline V and J ends were trimmed by 4 bases and 0 bases, with 16 bases remaining between them. CDR3 DNA sequence: TGTGCCAGCAGTTGGCCGGGACACCTGAGCTCCTACGAGCAGTACTTC. This codes for CASSWPGHLSSYEQYF.

The V gene is TRBV6-6, the J gene TRBJ2-7; D assignment may be TRBD1 or TRBD2 (5 bases each). The CDR3 runs to 14 residues. Trimming removed 7 bases from V and 4 bases from J, with 17 bases in between. Germline assignment: CDR1 MNHNY and CDR2 SVGAGI (reference sequence). CDR3 loop: CASTMAGTHYEQYF. The CDR3 nucleotides read TGTGCCAGCACTATGGCAGGGACCCATTACGAGCAGTACTTC.

The chain couples TRBV24-1 to TRBJ2-2; D call uncertain. Trimming took 4 bases from V and 3 from J, leaving 5 bases between them. There are 13 residues in the CDR3. In germline, CDR1 is KGHDR, CDR2 SFDVKD. The CDR3 DNA sequence: TGTGCCACCAGTGACTTCGACACCGGGGAGCTGTTTTTT. Encoded protein: CATSDFDTGELFF.

The chain carries TRBV5-1 and TRBJ1-4; weak D call: TRBD1 (5 bases). The CDR3 spans 17 residues. Germline V gene lookup returns CDR1 SGHRS and CDR2 YFSETQ. V was clipped by 4 bases and J by 5 bases, with 21 bases between them. This chain's CDR3 is CASSPDGGIGVNEKLFF. The CDR3, as DNA: TGCGCCAGCAGCCCGGATGGGGGAATAGGGGTCAATGAAAAACTGTTTTTT.

In its sample, this clonotype was seen a few times. This rearrangement joins TRBV7-9 to TRBJ1-6; D remains unclear. The CDR3 contains 15 residues. The ends were cut back, 1 base at V and 6 bases at J, with 10 bases in the middle. Germline CDR1 SEHNR, CDR2 FQNEAQ (reference sequence). CDR3 region: CASSLGPGSNSPLHF. The CDR3, as DNA: TGTGCCAGCAGCTTAGGTCCAGGATCTAATTCACCCCTCCACTTT.

This clonotype occurred many times. The rearrangement uses TRBV5-5 and TRBJ2-7; D unclear. The CDR3 length is 14 residues. Trimming shortened V by 1 base and J by 0 bases, and 8 bases separated the two germline ends. The germline V gene encodes CDR1 SGHKS and CDR2 YYEKEE (reference sequence). The CDR3: CASSLILSSYEQYF. The CDR3 nucleotides are TGTGCCAGCAGCTTGATATTAAGCTCCTACGAGCAGTACTTC.

The CDR3 nucleotides are TGTGCCACCAGCAGAGACGTAGCGGACGACGAGCAGTACTTC. Translated: CATSRDVADDEQYF. The rearrangement links TRBV15 to TRBJ2-7; D might be TRBD2 (6 bases). V lost 0 bases, J lost 5 bases, and 11 bases lay in between. Germline V gives CDR1 LNHNV, CDR2 YYDKDF (reference sequence). The CDR3 is 14 residues long.

The chain links TRBV19 to TRBJ1-1; D gene unclear. The CDR3 is 12 residues long. The V and J ends lost 2 bases and 11 bases respectively, with 12 bases between them. Germline values: CDR1 LNHDA, CDR2 SQIVND (reference sequence). CDR3 protein: CASSIQWGEAFF. In DNA, the CDR3 is TGTGCCAGTAGTATACAATGGGGAGAGGCTTTCTTT.

The table lists this clonotype with a few counts. This may come from a read error, since a much larger clone is one base off. The rearrangement joins TRBV14 to TRBJ2-7; TRBD2 matches at 7 bases. CDR3 length: 16 residues. Germline V gene sequence: CDR1 SGHDN, CDR2 FVKESK. Written as DNA, the CDR3 is TGTGCCAGCAGCCAAGAAGCGGCGGGAGCCCCCTACGGGCAGTACTTC. Residues: CASSQEAAGAPYGQYF.

The CDR3 sequence is CASSYSESGNTIYF. Written as DNA, the CDR3 is TGTGCCAGCAGTTACTCAGAGTCAGGAAACACCATATATTTT. The V gene is TRBV6-5, the J gene TRBJ1-3; D gene ambiguous. Germline lookup yields CDR1 MNHEY and CDR2 SVGAGI. This CDR3 is built from 14 residues. V was pared by 0 bases and J by 4 bases, with 7 bases between.

This clonotype was detected many times. This sequence joins TRBV5-1 and TRBJ1-3; D is undetermined. This CDR3 is 13 amino acids long. V lost 10 bases, J lost 2 bases, and 13 bases lay in between. Germline assignment: CDR1 SGHRS and CDR2 YFSETQ. The CDR3 DNA reads as TGCGCCTCGTCCGGGGAGACTGGAAACACCATATATTTT. Its translation is CASSGETGNTIYF.

The rearrangement joins TRBV3-1 to TRBJ1-4, with D unresolved. Germline loops: CDR1 LGHDT, CDR2 YNNKEL (reference sequence). The CDR3 loop spans 15 amino acids. With 4 bases removed from V and 0 bases from J, the gap between germline ends came to 9 bases. In DNA form, the CDR3 reads TGTGCCAGCAGCCCTCAGAGATCAACTAATGAAAAACTGTTTTTT. Translation gives CASSPQRSTNEKLFF. Complete variable domain (other parts from reference TRBV3-1 and TRBJ1-4): DTAVSQTPKYLVTQMGNDKSIKCEQNLGHDTMYWYKQDSKKFLKIMFSYNNKELIINETVPNRFSPKSPDKAHLNLHINSLELGDSAVYFCASSPQRSTNEKLFFGSGTQLSVL.

This chain joins TRBV20-1 and TRBJ1-2; TRBD1 aligns across 7 bases. CDR1 and CDR2 from the germline V gene are DFQATT and SNEGSKA (reference sequence). CDR3 length: 11 amino acids. Trimming cost V 6 bases and J 8 bases; bases outside gene matches: 6. CDR3 DNA: TGCAGTGCGTACAGGGGAGACGGCTACACCTTC. This translates into CSAYRGDGYTF.

The gene calls are TRBV7-9 and TRBJ1-2, with D possibly matching TRBD1 (6 bases). This CDR3 spans 18 amino acids. Germline CDR1 SEHNR, CDR2 FQNEAQ (reference sequence). Trimming removed 6 bases from V and 8 bases from J, with 31 bases in between. The CDR3 spells CASSFMVLRSTRQAGYTF. Here the CDR3 DNA reads TGTGCCAGCAGTTTTATGGTTTTACGCTCAACTCGACAGGCCGGCTACACCTTC.

This clonotype was detected ten times or more. The gene calls are TRBV12-3 or TRBV12-4 and TRBJ1-4; 9 bases map to TRBD1. CDR3 length equals 13 residues. The ends lost 6 bases at V and 6 bases at J; junction bases unmatched: 2. The CDR3 sequence: CASSDRGYEKLFF. CDR3 nucleotides: TGTGCCAGCAGCGACAGGGGGTATGAAAAACTGTTTTTT.